This entry describes one T cell receptor (beta chain). Its antigen is unknown. CD45RO-negative cells were positively selected for CCR7, leaving out terminally differentiated effector memory CD45RA+ cells. These data are taken from a study of shared clonotypes between healthy human individuals. Study conclusions and caveats: Non-shared clonotypes had lower generation probabilities than those shared by all four donors.

Sequencing was at deep level. The assay was immunoSEQ multiplex PCR, and TCRdb's table has in-frame clones only and misses some. The sample yields about 2 million clones, roughly 94% seen once. The CDR3 runs 14 residues. Deletions cut 5 bases from V and 4 bases from J, with 15 bases between. Germline CDR1 is MGHRA and CDR2 is YSYEKL. Specimen: naive CD8+ T cells sorted from blood. This chain joins TRBV4-1 and TRBJ2-7; no definite D call. The sequence came from a man aged 18-30 years in good health. CDR3 region: CASSLGSEIYEQYF. In DNA form, the CDR3 reads TGCGCCAGCAGCTTAGGATCGGAAATATACGAGCAGTACTTC.